This T cell receptor beta chain was found in a study of blood T cells in healthy people across ages. Notes on the study in general: With unsorted PBMCs, a conclusive comparison of naive versus antigen-experienced cells was not possible.

The CDR3 is 12 residues long. The germline CDR1 and CDR2 sequences are DFQATT and SNEGSKA (reference sequence). The ends were cut back, 3 bases at V and 9 bases at J, with 12 bases in the middle. Comment on this clonotype: Its antigen remains unidentified.

The study drew donors from healthy Caucasian individuals in Russia aged roughly 6 to 90. Together with a sample-barcoded 5' primer, a J-beta primer mix was included in a second PCR lasting about 7 to 11 cycles. TCRdb re-analysed the 5' RACE reads in MiXCR, keeping a single row per CDR3 protein. The sample lists around 1.5 million distinct CDR3 sequences; roughly 32% were seen once. This chain joins TRBV20-1 and TRBJ2-1; D is undetermined. Sequencing was carried out using blood. The source is a woman aged 25 to 39 in good health. CDR3 in amino acids: CSARQALAEQFF. In DNA form, the CDR3 reads TGCAGTGCTAGGCAGGCACTGGCTGAGCAGTTCTTC.